A single T cell receptor (beta chain) is shown here with its context. Other DNA sequences within the sample encode an identical CDR3. PCR was performed using 60 Vbeta and 13 Jbeta primers. Measured with immunoSEQ multiplex PCR; TCRdb has only the in-frame clones, and not every one. The top ten clones hold approximately 2.4% of a sample with some 180,000 clones, 70% to 90% of them seen once. The data are from a study of cytomegalovirus exposure and HLA in healthy donors. V lost 2 bases, J lost 7 bases, and 6 bases stayed unmatched. Germline V CDR1 and CDR2: SGHDT, YYEEEE. The length of the CDR3 is 14 residues.

The material sequenced was PBMCs. This chain connects TRBV5-6 to TRBJ1-5, with TRBD1 matching over 7 bases. The receptor comes from a woman aged 45-60 years in good health and CMV-seronegative. DNA for the CDR3: TGTGCCAGCAGCTTCCGGGACAGAGGCCAGCCCCAGCATTTT. Its protein is CASSFRDRGQPQHF.